The 13 T cell receptor beta chains in this list originate from one sample, sequenced in a study of CD8 T cells in ankylosing spondylitis. Broader study findings: It appeared that ankylosing spondylitis blood was characterized by a TCR beta motif of several highly homologous variants.

TCRdb re-derived calls from the 5' RACE reads in MiXCR, one entry per CDR3 protein. The repertoire consists of approximately 400,000 distinct CDR3 sequences, with roughly 27% occurring once and the leading ten covering about 0.89%. Which antigens these TCRs recognize remains unknown. Sequences were obtained from blood, either unsorted or a sorted T cell fraction (not recorded which). The receptors were sampled from a male donor with ankylosing spondylitis.

The chain carries TRBV7-2 and TRBJ2-2; D not certain. CDR1 and CDR2 (germline): SGHTA, FQGNSA. The length of the CDR3 is 14 residues. V dropped 4 bases and J dropped 0 bases, with 6 bases sitting between them. The CDR3 protein is CASSSFTNTGELFF. The CDR3 DNA reads TGTGCCAGCAGCTCCTTTACGAACACCGGGGAGCTGTTTTTT.

The rearrangement joins TRBV21-1 to TRBJ1-6; the D call in the table, TRBD1, was not verified against the DNA. TRBV21-1 is classified as a pseudogene. The CDR3 runs 18 residues. The chain's CDR3 is CASSPLKDRGLYNSPLHF. The CDR3, as DNA: TGTGCCAGCAGTCCCCTGAAAGACAGGGGGCTTTACAATTCACCCCTCCACTTT.

V and J are TRBV2 and TRBJ1-2, with TRBD1 identical over 7 bases. The CDR3 loop spans 13 amino acids. The J segment lost 2 bases and the V segment lost 5 bases, leaving 2 bases of the junction unmatched. Germline-derived CDR1 and CDR2 are SNHLY and FYNNEI. The CDR3 region is CASSTGENYGYTF. The CDR3, as DNA: TGTGCCAGCAGTACAGGGGAAAACTATGGCTACACCTTC.

There are a few counts of this clonotype. The rearrangement uses TRBV7-8 and TRBJ2-5; 7 nucleotides align to TRBD2. This CDR3 region has 16 residues. V trimming: 1 base; J trimming: 1 base; junction bases outside the gene matches: 6. Germline V gene data show CDR1 as SGHVS and CDR2 as FQNEAQ. CDR3 protein: CASSLVRGRSQETQYF. In nucleotides, the CDR3 is TGTGCCAGCAGCTTAGTTCGCGGGAGAAGCCAAGAGACCCAGTACTTC.

The chain combines TRBV20-1 with TRBJ2-7; 7 bases agree with TRBD2. V was pared by 6 bases and J by 6 bases, with 14 bases of the junction left unmatched. This CDR3 has 14 amino acids. Looked up from germline, CDR1 is DFQATT and CDR2 is SNEGSKA (reference sequence). The CDR3 reads CSARVWAGEAEQYF. The CDR3 bases are TGCAGTGCCCGTGTCTGGGCGGGAGAAGCCGAGCAGTACTTC.

The chain carries TRBV29-1 and TRBJ1-2, with TRBD1 matching 9 bases. CDR1 is SQVTM and CDR2 is ANQGSEA in the germline V gene. CDR3 size: 14 residues. V dropped 7 bases and J dropped 2; count of bases not matched to a gene: 8. CDR3 nucleotide sequence: TGCAGCGCCCGAGGGGACAGGGCAAACTATGGCTACACCTTC. Its protein is CSARGDRANYGYTF.

The chain carries TRBV24-1 and TRBJ2-7, with D perhaps TRBD1 or TRBD2 (5 bases each). Germline V CDR1 and CDR2: KGHDR, SFDVKD. CDR3 size: 15 residues. The V and J ends lost 6 bases and 4 bases respectively, with 18 bases between them. For the CDR3, the DNA is TGTGCCACCAGTTCGGGACCAGAGGGTAGGTACGAGCAGTACTTC. This sequence encodes CATSSGPEGRYEQYF.

V usage is TRBV12-5 and J usage is TRBJ1-5, with TRBD1 matching 10 bases. In germline, CDR1 is LGHNT, CDR2 FRNRAP. The CDR3 contains 15 residues. V lost 1 base to trimming and J lost 5 bases; unmatched junction nucleotides: 2. Here the CDR3 reads CASGLGQGAYQPQHF. DNA of the CDR3: TGTGCTAGTGGTTTGGGACAGGGGGCTTATCAGCCCCAGCATTTT.

This clonotype turned up a few times. The chain links TRBV4-1 to TRBJ2-2; 12 nucleotides line up with TRBD2. Germline CDR1 and CDR2: MGHRA and YSYEKL. The CDR3 has 19 residues. The trim removed 7 bases at V and 6 bases at J, leaving 18 bases unmatched. CDR3: CASTSRSQASGRGAGELFF. The CDR3 DNA reads TGCGCCAGCACCTCAAGGTCGCAGGCTAGCGGGAGGGGTGCCGGGGAGCTGTTTTTT.

The table lists this clonotype with a few counts. The rearrangement links TRBV9 to TRBJ1-1, with D hard to call. Germline V gene sequence: CDR1 SGDLS, CDR2 YYNGEE. The CDR3 extends over 14 amino acids. Trimming took off 1 base at V and 1 base at J, with 8 bases between the two ends. The chain's CDR3 is CASSVSPGNTEAFF. The DNA for the CDR3 is TGTGCCAGCAGCGTATCCCCAGGGAACACTGAAGCTTTCTTT.

This clonotype was observed at least ten times. One end of the junction varies from germline; a read error may be responsible. This chain connects TRBV5-1 to TRBJ2-1; D is unresolved. Germline CDR1 and CDR2: SGHRS and YFSETQ. This CDR3 has 12 amino acids. The CDR3 reads CASSLAYNEQFF. As DNA, the CDR3 is TGTGCCAGCAGCTTAGCCTACAATGAGCAGTTCTTC. The entire variable domain, with the rest obtained from reference TRBV5-1 and TRBJ2-1, is as follows: KAGVTQTPRYLIKTRGQQVTLSCSPISGHRSVSWYQQTPGQGLQFLFEYFSETQRNKGNFPGRFSGRQFSNSRSEMNVSTLELGDSALYLCASSLAYNEQFFGPGTRLTVL.

V is TRBV20-1 and J is TRBJ1-1, with D possibly being TRBD1 (5 bases). V lost 4 bases and J 0 bases, leaving 9 bases between the germline ends. The V gene's germline CDR1 is DFQATT and CDR2 SNEGSKA (reference sequence). This CDR3 is 13 amino acids long. This CDR3 is CSAKGHMNTEAFF. CDR3 coding DNA: TGCAGTGCTAAGGGGCACATGAACACTGAAGCTTTCTTT.

The chain couples TRBV7-2 to TRBJ2-7; D gene unclear. CDR1 SGHTA and CDR2 FQGNSA come from the germline V gene. The CDR3 spans 14 residues. The V end was cut by 1 base, the J end by 3 bases, with 10 bases between. The CDR3 nucleotides read TGTGCCAGCAGCTTAGTGGTCGGCGGCTACGAGCAGTACTTC. It is translated as CASSLVVGGYEQYF.